The sequence of this T cell receptor (beta chain) was determined in a study of blood T cell repertoires in COVID-19. As for the study in general: The cDNA or gDNA used as material had been derived from T cells, B-cell-depleted T cells, or PBMCs.

Data came from immunoSEQ multiplex PCR; TCRdb stores just in-frame clones and leaves some out. In the table there are hundreds of thousands of clones, 65% to 85% of which are singletons. Germline CDR1 reads MNHEY; CDR2 reads SVGAGI. This CDR3 has 15 amino acids. The V gene end was trimmed by 4 bases and the J gene end by 1 base; junction bases not matched to a gene: 0. The study recruited people aged 18 to 89 years across approximately 24 US areas. The study assigned cohorts using participant-reported clinical history. The chain joins TRBV6-5 to TRBJ2-3, with 12 bases aligning to TRBD2. Material: PBMCs or T cells enriched from blood (not recorded which). The TCR sequence derives from a man aged 25 to 40 with acute COVID-19. The chain's CDR3 is CASSWTSGGTDTQYF. CDR3 DNA: TGTGCCAGCAGTTGGACTAGCGGGGGCACAGATACGCAGTATTTT.